Listed here are 19 T cell receptor beta chains from one sample, sequenced in a study of Ad26.COV2.S vaccination and SARS-CoV-2 variants. Treatment: around 19 received Ad26.COV2.S at low or high dose, single or two shots; a few received placebo; per-sample allocation not given. Sampling happened 63 days after the first vaccine or placebo injection. Clones were read by immunoSEQ multiplex PCR, and TCRdb kept only the in-frame ones, dropping some. The sample carries about 350,000 clones, roughly 90% recorded once. Sequenced here: peripheral blood, sampled in a trial of Ad26.COV2.S vaccine versus placebo. These TCRs come from a person between 18 and 65 years old who received the Ad26.COV2.S COVID-19 vaccine or a placebo.

J is TRBJ2-3 and V is TRBV9, with D hard to call. Looked up from germline, CDR1 is SGDLS and CDR2 is YYNGEE. V was trimmed by 0 bases and J by 1 base, leaving 6 bases between them. The CDR3 spans 14 residues. CDR3 region: CASSVEAGTDTQYF. The CDR3 DNA is TGTGCCAGCAGCGTAGAAGCCGGCACAGATACGCAGTATTTT.

This chain links TRBV6-5 with TRBJ2-7, with 8 bases lining up with TRBD1. This CDR3 contains 15 residues. The junction had 9 bases not matched to a gene; V was cut back by 8 bases and J by 0 bases. Germline assignment: CDR1 MNHEY and CDR2 SVGAGI. CDR3 sequence reads: CASWTGTASSYEQYF. CDR3 nucleotide sequence: TGTGCCAGCTGGACAGGGACCGCTAGCTCCTACGAGCAGTACTTC.

The chain recombines TRBV28 with TRBJ2-7, with a weak D call TRBD2 (7 bases). CDR3 length: 15 residues. V was trimmed by 4 bases and J by 6 bases, leaving 19 bases between them. The germline gives CDR1 MDHEN, CDR2 SYDVKM. CDR3 sequence reads: CASSSAGEGPVEQYF. The CDR3 DNA reads as TGTGCCAGCAGTTCCGCAGGGGAGGGTCCTGTCGAGCAGTACTTC.

The V gene is TRBV18, the J gene TRBJ2-7, with 7 bases fitting TRBD1. The CDR3 extends over 15 amino acids. V lost 5 bases to trimming and J lost 2 bases; unmatched junction nucleotides: 9. Germline loops: CDR1 KGHSH, CDR2 LQKENI. In DNA, the CDR3 is TGTGCCAGCTCAGATTTATCCAGGGGGACCTACGAGCAGTACTTC. Its translation is CASSDLSRGTYEQYF.

The chain joins TRBV5-4 to TRBJ1-1; D is uncertain. The V gene lost 4 bases and the J gene lost 4 bases, with 23 bases spanning the gap. Germline V gives CDR1 SGHNT, CDR2 YYREEE (reference sequence). The CDR3 length is 17 residues. The chain's CDR3 is CASSPGRWGGGRTEAFF. In nucleotides, the CDR3 is TGTGCCAGCAGCCCCGGGCGGTGGGGAGGAGGGCGCACTGAAGCTTTCTTT.

This clone was counted once. The chain is built from TRBV2 and TRBJ1-2, with D maybe TRBD1 (5 bases). With 2 bases removed from V and 6 bases from J, the gap between germline ends came to 13 bases. The CDR3 runs to 14 residues. Germline V gives CDR1 SNHLY, CDR2 FYNNEI. The CDR3 DNA sequence: TGTGCCAGCAGTGAATTCGGGCAGGGCCATGGCTACACCTTC. Encoded protein: CASSEFGQGHGYTF.

This clone was seen once. The gene calls are TRBV4-1 and TRBJ2-7; no clear D gene. The CDR3 is 15 amino acids. V was trimmed by 0 bases and J by 2 bases, leaving 11 bases between them. Germline assignment: CDR1 MGHRA and CDR2 YSYEKL. The CDR3 DNA sequence: TGCGCCAGCAGCCAAGAAGATGACTTAACCTACGAGCAGTACTTC. Translated, it gives CASSQEDDLTYEQYF.

J is TRBJ2-5 and V is TRBV5-1, with 9 bases fitting TRBD2. V lost 4 bases, J lost 4 bases, and 8 bases stayed unmatched. The germline V gene encodes CDR1 SGHRS and CDR2 YFSETQ. The length of the CDR3 is 15 residues. The CDR3 region has the DNA TGCGCCAGCAGCGTATCTAGCGGGGCAAGAGAGACCCAGTACTTC. Translation gives CASSVSSGARETQYF.

Only a few counts were recorded for this clone. In DNA, the CDR3 is TGTGCCAGCAGTGAAGGGACAGCCTATAATTCACCCCTCCACTTT. As protein: CASSEGTAYNSPLHF. The chain joins TRBV6-1 to TRBJ1-6; tentatively, D is TRBD1 (6 bases). The germline gives CDR1 MNHNS, CDR2 SASEGT. CDR3 size: 15 residues. Deletions cut 1 base from V and 2 bases from J, with 6 bases between.

This chain joins TRBV5-1 and TRBJ1-2; TRBD1 agrees at 8 bases. The CDR3 contains 14 residues. CDR1 is SGHRS, CDR2 YFSETQ, per germline. Trimming removed 3 bases from V and 4 bases from J; junction bases left unmatched: 5. In DNA, the CDR3 is TGCGCCAGCAGCTCTAACAGGGGGTCCTATGGCTACACCTTC. The encoded protein is CASSSNRGSYGYTF. Full variable domain (rest looked up from reference TRBV5-1 and TRBJ1-2): KAGVTQTPRYLIKTRGQQVTLSCSPISGHRSVSWYQQTPGQGLQFLFEYFSETQRNKGNFPGRFSGRQFSNSRSEMNVSTLELGDSALYLCASSSNRGSYGYTFGSGTRLTVV.

The chain is built from TRBV10-1 and TRBJ2-1; D remains unclear. From germline, CDR1 is WNHNN and CDR2 SYGVQD (reference sequence). V was pared by 2 bases and J by 5 bases, with 19 bases between. The CDR3 length is 17 residues. The CDR3 region has the DNA TGCGCCAGCAGTGAGGTTTTTTGGCGGCCCTCGGACAATGAGCAGTTCTTC. Translation gives CASSEVFWRPSDNEQFF.

This sequence joins TRBV4-3 and TRBJ1-1; D remains ambiguous. This CDR3 spans 14 amino acids. Germline V gene data show CDR1 as LGHNA and CDR2 as YSLEER. Between the trimmed V and J ends, which lost 1 base and 3 bases, there was a span of 9 bases. The CDR3 DNA reads TGCGCCAGCAGCCAAGTCTACAGCCACACTGAAGCTTTCTTT. Residues: CASSQVYSHTEAFF.

The V call is TRBV23-1, the J call TRBJ2-3; D possibly matches TRBD1 or TRBD2 (5 bases each). TRBV23-1 is given ORF status, its function remaining uncertain. Trimming removed 0 bases at V and 4 bases at J, with 11 bases between. CDR3 length: 15 residues. The CDR3 DNA follows: TGCGCCAGCAGTCAATCTGGGGGAAGGGCAGATACGCAGTATTTT. This translates into CASSQSGGRADTQYF.

The chain employs TRBV24-1 and TRBJ2-7; D gene uncertain. This CDR3 spans 14 amino acids. V shed 6 bases and J shed 2 bases, with 13 bases lying between them. CDR1 KGHDR and CDR2 SFDVKD come from the germline V gene. In nucleotides, the CDR3 is TGTGCCACCAGTCCCCAGCGAGATCCCTACGAGCAGTACTTC. Protein product: CATSPQRDPYEQYF.

The rearrangement uses TRBV7-8 and TRBJ2-7; 7 bases are a match to TRBD1. CDR3 length: 16 amino acids. Germline CDR1 reads SGHVS; CDR2 reads FQNEAQ. Germline trimming cut 0 bases from V and 2 bases from J; bases unmatched to any gene: 7. In nucleotides, the CDR3 is TGTGCCAGCAGCTTAGCGGGACAGTGGAATACCTACGAGCAGTACTTC. It is translated as CASSLAGQWNTYEQYF.

V is TRBV9 and J is TRBJ2-1, with 9 bases fitting TRBD2. Per the germline V gene, CDR1 is SGDLS and CDR2 is YYNGEE. Trimming cost V 1 base and J 0 bases; bases outside gene matches: 5. This CDR3 has 17 residues. CDR3 bases: TGTGCCAGCAGCGTATTGGCTAGCGGGGTCTCCTACAATGAGCAGTTCTTC. Translation gives CASSVLASGVSYNEQFF.

This chain joins TRBV11-2 and TRBJ2-5, with a weak D call TRBD2 (6 bases). CDR1 is SGHAT and CDR2 is FQNNGV in the germline V gene. CDR3 length: 15 amino acids. V gave up 2 bases and J gave up 1 base, with 11 bases separating them. In DNA form, the CDR3 reads TGTGCCAGCAGCTTATCTGCGGGGCCCCAAGAGACCCAGTACTTC. This gives the protein CASSLSAGPQETQYF.

The chain uses TRBV6-6 and TRBJ1-1; the D gene is possibly TRBD1 (6 bases). There are 13 residues in the CDR3. The germline CDR1 and CDR2 sequences are MNHNY and SVGAGI (reference sequence). Trimming cost V 5 bases and J 4 bases, with 11 bases left between them. The CDR3 coding sequence is TGTGCCAGCAGTCCCCCGGACAGCACTGAAGCTTTCTTT. It specifies CASSPPDSTEAFF.

The chain employs TRBV11-2 and TRBJ1-1; D is undetermined. V was pared by 3 bases and J by 1 base, with 6 bases between. The CDR3 runs 13 residues. The germline CDR1 and CDR2 sequences are SGHAT and FQNNGV. CDR3 residues: CASSLSGNTEAFF. In DNA form, the CDR3 reads TGTGCCAGCAGCTTGTCAGGGAACACTGAAGCTTTCTTT.